This record looks at one T cell receptor (beta chain) sequence and its context. The length of the CDR3 is 15 residues. The germline gives CDR1 MNHEY, CDR2 SVGAGI. The V end lost 3 bases, the J end lost 2 bases, and 10 bases lay between the germline ends. PCR amplification relied on 60 Vbeta primers (plus 13 Jbeta primers). Method: immunoSEQ multiplex PCR; TCRdb's copy keeps in-frame clones and lacks some. The data hold 150,000 or so clones, with more than 65% observed a single time. This sample is part of a study of cytomegalovirus exposure and HLA in healthy donors. The sequenced sample consisted of PBMCs. This receptor was obtained from a man in his thirties or forties in good health and CMV-seropositive. This chain joins TRBV6-5 and TRBJ1-4; no firm D call. CDR3 region: CASSYGGPTNEKLFF. CDR3 nucleotide sequence: TGTGCCAGCAGTTATGGTGGGCCCACTAATGAAAAACTGTTTTTT.